Shown below are 12 T cell receptor beta chains from a single sample sequenced in a study of T cells after yellow fever vaccination. TCRdb recomputed calls from the 5' RACE reads with MiXCR, one row per CDR3 protein. The repertoire holds under 500,000 distinct CDR3 sequences, roughly a sixth seen once, with about a sixth in the top ten. This sample comprised PBMCs, obtained before the yellow fever booster vaccination. These receptors all come from a young man who received the YFV17D yellow fever vaccine.

In this sample, this clonotype turned up many times. CDR3 DNA: TGTGCCAGCAGCGCGACTAGCGGGGGGTACAATGAGCAGTTCTTC. This translates into CASSATSGGYNEQFF. The chain employs TRBV9 and TRBJ2-1; 13 bases map to TRBD2. The trim removed 3 bases at V and 4 bases at J, leaving 1 base unmatched. The CDR3 is 15 residues long. Germline assignment: CDR1 SGDLS and CDR2 YYNGEE.

This clonotype has a count of ten or more. The chain uses TRBV5-1 and TRBJ2-7; no firm D call. The germline V gene encodes CDR1 SGHRS and CDR2 YFSETQ. Trimming took 3 bases from V and 3 from J, leaving 13 bases between them. This CDR3 comprises 14 residues. CDR3 bases: TGCGCCAGCAGCTCAAGTAAGGTGGGCTACGAGCAGTACTTC. This encodes CASSSSKVGYEQYF.

This clonotype was seen at least ten times. The rearrangement links TRBV3-1 to TRBJ1-2; the D is unclear. The ends were cut back, 6 bases at V and 4 bases at J, with 9 bases in the middle. Germline loops: CDR1 LGHDT, CDR2 YNNKEL (reference sequence). The CDR3 has 12 amino acids. For the CDR3, the DNA is TGTGCCAGCAGTCTGGGGATCTATGGCTACACCTTC. This encodes CASSLGIYGYTF.

This clonotype was detected only a few times. This chain uses TRBV20-1 with TRBJ1-2; TRBD1 matches 7 bases. Trimming cost V 0 bases and J 4 bases; bases outside gene matches: 5. CDR1 DFQATT and CDR2 SNEGSKA come from the germline V gene (reference sequence). The CDR3 is 14 residues long. The DNA for the CDR3 is TGCAGTGCTAGAGAGGGGACAGCCGGCTATGGCTACACCTTC. Translation: CSAREGTAGYGYTF.

Only a few counts were recorded for this clonotype. This sequence joins TRBV6-5 and TRBJ1-1; D is uncertain. This CDR3 contains 13 residues. CDR1 and CDR2 from the germline V gene are MNHEY and SVGAGI. Trimming removed 6 bases at V and 3 bases at J, with 11 bases between. Here the CDR3 reads CASSRTPDTEAFF. The CDR3 DNA is TGTGCCAGCAGCCGAACCCCGGACACTGAAGCTTTCTTT.

In DNA, the CDR3 is TGTGCCCAAGGGAAGGACCTCAGTGAGCAGTTCTTC. Its protein product is CAQGKDLSEQFF. The genes are TRBV24-1 and TRBJ2-1; the D is unclear. The V gene's germline CDR1 is KGHDR and CDR2 SFDVKD. V shed 12 bases and J shed 9 bases, with 17 bases lying between them. CDR3 length equals 12 residues.

The rearrangement joins TRBV3-1 to TRBJ2-3; tentative D call: TRBD1 (6 bases). Germline V gene sequence: CDR1 LGHDT, CDR2 YNNKEL (reference sequence). V lost 0 bases, J lost 0 bases, and 13 bases lay in between. The CDR3 contains 17 residues. The chain's CDR3 is CASSQDGGQISTDTQYF. CDR3 bases: TGTGCCAGCAGCCAAGATGGAGGACAGATTAGCACAGATACGCAGTATTTT.

This chain connects TRBV9 to TRBJ1-1; D gene unclear. The length of the CDR3 is 16 residues. CDR1 and CDR2 from the germline V gene are SGDLS and YYNGEE. V was clipped by 4 bases and J by 0 bases, with 16 bases between them. The DNA of the CDR3 is TGTGCCAGCAGCCATGGGAGGGAACTACTGAACACTGAAGCTTTCTTT. This encodes CASSHGRELLNTEAFF.

This clonotype occurred a few times. The V gene is TRBV6-6, the J gene TRBJ2-5; TRBD2 agrees at 12 bases. The CDR3 runs 16 residues. The trim removed 6 bases at V and 1 base at J, leaving 6 bases unmatched. Germline V gene lookup returns CDR1 MNHNY and CDR2 SVGAGI (reference sequence). As DNA, the CDR3 is TGTGCCAGCAGCCTAGCGGGGGGGGCCCCCCAAGAGACCCAGTACTTC. Its translation: CASSLAGGAPQETQYF.

The chain is built from TRBV12-3 or TRBV12-4 and TRBJ1-5; the D gene is possibly TRBD1 (5 bases). V was cut by 7 bases and J by 4 bases, with 14 bases left in between. The CDR3 consists of 14 residues. CDR3 DNA sequence: TGTGCCAGCACCACGCTCGGGGGGAATCAGCCCCAGCATTTT. Its protein product is CASTTLGGNQPQHF.

The rearrangement links TRBV7-9 to TRBJ1-5; a weak D match, TRBD1 (5 bases). This CDR3 has 14 amino acids. Germline values: CDR1 SEHNR, CDR2 FQNEAQ (reference sequence). V was cut by 3 bases and J by 3 bases, with 9 bases left in between. CDR3 in DNA: TGTGCCAGCAGCTTGGGACGGAACAATCAGCCCCAGCATTTT. It translates to CASSLGRNNQPQHF.

This clonotype has a handful of counts. The V gene is TRBV7-8, the J gene TRBJ2-3; 11 bases are shared with TRBD2. The J segment lost 4 bases and the V segment lost 5 bases, leaving 8 bases of the junction unmatched. CDR1 is SGHVS and CDR2 is FQNEAQ in the germline V gene. CDR3 length equals 16 residues. The CDR3 bases are TGTGCCAGCAGCCGGCTAGCGGGGGGCCCCGCAGATACGCAGTATTTT. Amino acids: CASSRLAGGPADTQYF.